This section outlines one T cell receptor beta chain sequence together with its context. This clone's antigen is unknown. Per-base quality was not reported, and no clone a single base away is much larger than it. The sample carries other DNA sequences with the same CDR3. V loses 3 bases, J loses 2 bases, and the germline ends lie 11 bases apart. In the germline V gene, CDR1 corresponds to SGHTA and CDR2 to FQGNSA. The cysteine opens and the phenylalanine closes a CDR3 of 14 amino acids. CDR3 DNA only is kept here, 42 bases in frame from base 1. The data stem from a study of blood T cell repertoires in COVID-19 (dated by TCRdb to between 2020 and 2021). A note on the overall study: Samples from collaborators originated in the United States, Italy and Spain and spanned both the acute and convalescent phases of COVID-19. The prospective study material was composed of cDNA or gDNA derived from T cells, B-cell-depleted T cells, or PBMCs. Deeply sampled blood TCRbeta repertoires from subjects exposed to, actively infected with, or recovered from COVID-19 were included in the dataset. The repertoires were released in a freely available public database intended as a resource for research on the immune response to SARS-CoV-2. Samples were obtained from the ongoing ImmuneRACE study (first 160 participants) and from 950 to 1,500 subjects provided by 6 global collaborators. The sample metadata nearly always contained a de-identified subject ID, COVID-19 status, age in years and sex. HLA class I and class II types, where available, came from metadata supplied by the sample provider rather than from assay-based typing.

Study-level results and caveats: How much clinical and demographic metadata was included differed by source and by participant, and the metadata was provided uncurated.

The immunoSEQ Assay, a bias-controlled multiplex PCR, was used to amplify TCRbeta CDR3 regions from genomic DNA. Processing in the source paper ran as follows. The number of nucleated cells in each sample was estimated from the amplification of reference gene primers within the assay. To quantify the absolute abundance of each unique TCRbeta CDR3 rearrangement, sequence reads were collapsed and filtered. For each sample, productive Simpson clonality was calculated by taking the square root of Simpson's diversity index across productive rearrangements. Drawn from immuneACCESS, this table holds only the in-frame rearrangements with V and J called that TCRdb kept. Clones are partly lost; checked studies trace under half to an unresolved V gene and leave the rest unexplained. That table supplies the V and J calls and clone size; D and trimming were determined from the DNA. For this sample the table gives about 180,000 clones, of which approximately 80% were detected only once. Around 6.8% of the sample rests with the top ten.

Whole blood was collected in K2EDTA tubes by collaborating institutions according to the institutions' own protocols. For TCRbeta analysis, collaborator samples were shipped as frozen whole blood, as isolated PBMCs, or as DNA extracted from either sample type. The sequence was obtained from a human donor in a cohort sampled during active COVID-19. Here the chain combines TRBV7-2 and TRBJ2-7; the D gene is perhaps TRBD2, from 5 matching bases. Sequencing used peripheral blood. CDR3 sequence: CASSFPGGTYEQYF. The nucleotide sequence reads as follows: TGTGCCAGCAGCTTTCCAGGAGGAACCTACGAGCAGTACTTC.